Presented here are 6 T cell receptor beta chains from one specimen sequenced in a study of T cells after yellow fever vaccination. TCRdb called the 5' RACE reads again in MiXCR, with one record for every CDR3 protein. Of about 300,000 distinct CDR3 sequences listed, 6.8% are singletons. Sequencing was performed on PBMCs, taken around 45 days after the first yellow fever vaccination. These receptors all come from a man younger than 30 who received the YFV17D yellow fever vaccine.

The chain carries TRBV20-1 and TRBJ2-1, with 7 nucleotides matching TRBD2. Germline V gene data show CDR1 as DFQATT and CDR2 as SNEGSKA (reference sequence). V shed 6 bases, J shed 3 bases, and the junction held 14 bases outside the gene matches. The CDR3 has 16 residues. DNA of the CDR3: TGCAGTGCGAAACAGGTCGGACTAGACTTCTACAATGAGCAGTTCTTC. This sequence encodes CSAKQVGLDFYNEQFF.

This clonotype appeared a few times. This rearrangement joins TRBV6-1 to TRBJ1-3; no clear D. From germline, CDR1 is MNHNS and CDR2 SASEGT. V was trimmed by 3 bases and J by 4 bases, leaving 10 bases between them. The CDR3 extends over 14 amino acids. In DNA form, the CDR3 reads TGTGCCAGCAGTGAGTTGAACAGCGGAAACACCATATATTTT. Encoded protein: CASSELNSGNTIYF.

This clonotype turned up a few times. The CDR3 bases are TGTGCCAGCTCCGTCCTACAGGGGGCGAACACCGGGGAGCTGTTTTTT. Translated, it gives CASSVLQGANTGELFF. The chain has TRBV18 and TRBJ2-2; 8 positions match TRBD1. This CDR3 spans 16 amino acids. The V segment lost 6 bases and the J segment 0 bases; nucleotides outside the gene matches: 6. The V gene's germline CDR1 is KGHSH and CDR2 LQKENI.

The sample holds a few counts of this clonotype. The chain joins TRBV18 to TRBJ1-4; TRBD1 is a possible D gene (5 bases). The CDR3 spans 16 residues. The germline CDR1 and CDR2 sequences are KGHSH and LQKENI. V was pared by 6 bases and J by 5 bases, with 19 bases between. CDR3: CASSRQLSLNNEKLFF. The CDR3 nucleotides are TGTGCCAGCTCTCGACAGTTATCCCTTAACAATGAAAAACTGTTTTTT.

The genes are TRBV5-1 and TRBJ2-1; 7 nucleotides agree with TRBD1. The germline V gene has CDR1 SGHRS and CDR2 YFSETQ. CDR3 size: 15 residues. Trimming took 4 bases from V and 4 from J; bases not matched to a gene: 8. The CDR3 nucleotides are TGCGCCAGCAGCGTAACCGGGACAGATTACAATGAGCAGTTCTTC. Translating it yields CASSVTGTDYNEQFF.

This clonotype has ten or more counts. The genes are TRBV7-9 and TRBJ1-1; D is undetermined. Germline CDR1 and CDR2: SEHNR and FQNEAQ (reference sequence). Trimming took 1 base from V and 4 from J, leaving 13 bases between them. The CDR3 has 15 amino acids. The CDR3 nucleotides are TGTGCCAGCAGCTTAGGATCGGCGCGACTCACTGAAGCTTTCTTT. The encoded protein is CASSLGSARLTEAFF.